The subject of this entry is one TCR beta chain. Different DNA sequences within this sample yield the same CDR3. Germline V gene data show CDR1 as SGDLS and CDR2 as YYNGEE. The CDR3 is 16 residues long. Trimming took off 7 bases at V and 0 bases at J, with 19 bases between the two ends. These data are taken from a study of cytomegalovirus exposure and HLA in healthy donors. The PCR had 60 Vbeta and 13 Jbeta primers. Produced via immunoSEQ multiplex PCR; TCRdb's table is partial and in-frame only. The profile shows 100,000 to 150,000 clones, roughly four fifths of them singletons. The chain uses TRBV9 and TRBJ1-2; D is unclear. Sequencing used PBMCs. The source of this sequence is a male donor in good health and CMV-seropositive. The CDR3 DNA reads TGTGCCAGCTCTCGAAGCGCACTACATTCTAACTATGGCTACACCTTC. Its translation: CASSRSALHSNYGYTF. Looking up the rest from reference TRBV9 and TRBJ1-2 gives the full variable domain: DSGVTQTPKHLITATGQRVTLRCSPRSGDLSVYWYQQSLDQGLQFLIQYYNGEERAKGNILERFSAQQFPDLHSELNLSSLELGDSALYFCASSRSALHSNYGYTFGSGTRLTVV.